The 14 T cell receptor beta chains below come from one sample, sequenced in a study of CD8 T cells in ankylosing spondylitis. Each CDR3 protein is one row after TCRdb ran MiXCR on the 5' RACE reads. This sample has 350,000 or so distinct CDR3 sequences, with 11% found just once. Sequenced: blood, either unsorted or a sorted T cell fraction (not recorded which). Receptors were obtained from a female donor with ankylosing spondylitis or in good health (not recorded which).

This clonotype was detected ten times or more. The chain couples TRBV5-1 to TRBJ2-7; 7 bases map to TRBD2. Germline values: CDR1 SGHRS, CDR2 YFSETQ. CDR3 size: 15 residues. V was pared by 2 bases and J by 4 bases, with 9 bases of the junction left unmatched. Here the CDR3 DNA reads TGCGCCAGCAGCTTCCTCACCGGGACTACGTACGAGCAGTACTTC. It codes for CASSFLTGTTYEQYF.

The CDR3 DNA follows: TGTGCCAGCAGCTTTTTTCCGGGGTACGAAACTGAAGCTTTCTTT. The encoded protein is CASSFFPGYETEAFF. The J gene is TRBJ1-1, the V gene TRBV7-2; the D is unclear. Germline lookup yields CDR1 SGHTA and CDR2 FQGNSA. This CDR3 has 15 residues. Trimming shortened V by 3 bases and J by 5 bases, and 16 bases separated the two germline ends.

The sample holds many counts of this clonotype. This chain links TRBV7-8 with TRBJ1-5; 9 nucleotides align to TRBD1. The CDR3 is made up of 15 amino acids. Unmatched junction bases numbered 6, after V lost 5 bases and J lost 4 bases. The germline CDR1 and CDR2 sequences are SGHVS and FQNEAQ. CDR3 DNA sequence: TGTGCCAGCAGCATACAGGGGGCGAGGAATCAGCCCCAGCATTTT. This sequence encodes CASSIQGARNQPQHF.

The chain combines TRBV9 with TRBJ2-7, with D unclear. Germline V gene data show CDR1 as SGDLS and CDR2 as YYNGEE. The length of the CDR3 is 14 residues. Trimming left V 2 bases short and J 2 bases short, with 11 bases between. CDR3 DNA: TGTGCCAGCAGCGTTGGTGGCGGCCCCTACGAGCAGTACTTC. Amino acid sequence: CASSVGGGPYEQYF.

This clonotype was seen repeatedly, ten times or more. V usage is TRBV20-1 and J usage is TRBJ2-3, with 11 bases fitting TRBD2. Germline V gene lookup returns CDR1 DFQATT and CDR2 SNEGSKA (reference sequence). The CDR3 covers 17 residues. Trimming took 6 bases from V and 2 from J; bases not matched to a gene: 13. In DNA, the CDR3 is TGCAGTGCCCCGAGACTAGCGGGGCCCCTGAACACAGATACGCAGTATTTT. Amino acid sequence: CSAPRLAGPLNTDTQYF.

V is TRBV3-1 and J is TRBJ2-7; 7 bases map to TRBD1. The V and J ends lost 0 bases and 3 bases, in that order; junction bases with no gene match: 8. The CDR3 contains 16 residues. Germline lookup yields CDR1 LGHDT and CDR2 YNNKEL (reference sequence). CDR3 sequence reads: CASSQDIQGMDYEQYF. The DNA of the CDR3 is TGTGCCAGCAGCCAAGATATACAGGGGATGGACTACGAGCAGTACTTC.

This clonotype was seen at least ten times. The J gene is TRBJ1-1, the V gene TRBV7-9; D perhaps matches TRBD1 (5 bases). Germline loops: CDR1 SEHNR, CDR2 FQNEAQ (reference sequence). The CDR3 is made up of 12 amino acids. V shed 5 bases and J shed 4 bases, with 8 bases lying between them. The CDR3 DNA reads as TGTGCCAGCAGCCCGACAGTCACTGAAGCTTTCTTT. Translating gives CASSPTVTEAFF.

The chain recombines TRBV30 with TRBJ2-1, with 7 bases fitting TRBD2. Per the germline V gene, CDR1 is GTSNPN and CDR2 is SVGIG (reference sequence). This CDR3 comprises 16 residues. The ends lost 0 bases at V and 2 bases at J; junction bases unmatched: 7. CDR3 sequence reads: CAWSVGLAETYNEQFF. In DNA form, the CDR3 reads TGTGCCTGGAGTGTAGGGCTAGCGGAGACCTACAATGAGCAGTTCTTC.

Ten or more counts support this clonotype. The chain employs TRBV29-1 and TRBJ2-1; D is perhaps TRBD2 (5 bases). CDR3 length: 14 amino acids. V was pared by 6 bases and J by 3 bases, with 15 bases between. The germline gives CDR1 SQVTM, CDR2 ANQGSEA. The CDR3 here is CSVRGLYIYNEQFF. CDR3 bases: TGCAGCGTGCGAGGGCTGTATATCTACAATGAGCAGTTCTTC.

This clonotype showed up many times. This chain joins TRBV6-5 and TRBJ2-1; tentatively, D is TRBD1 (5 bases). The CDR3 loop spans 12 amino acids. Germline loops: CDR1 MNHEY, CDR2 SVGAGI. V was pared by 0 bases and J by 11 bases, with 8 bases between. As DNA, the CDR3 is TGTGCCAGCAGTTACTCGGGGCTACAGCAGTTCTTC. Protein: CASSYSGLQQFF.

The sample holds a few counts of this clonotype. This chain links TRBV27 with TRBJ1-2; 7 bases fit TRBD1. Trimming removed 7 bases from V and 3 bases from J; junction bases left unmatched: 11. The CDR3 covers 15 residues. From germline, CDR1 is MNHEY and CDR2 SMNVEV (reference sequence). CDR3 DNA sequence: TGTGCCAGCATTAATCACAGGGGCCTTTACTATGGCTACACCTTC. Translating gives CASINHRGLYYGYTF.

This clonotype came up many times. V usage is TRBV12-3 or TRBV12-4 and J usage is TRBJ2-3; TRBD2 is a possible D gene (5 bases). Trimming left V 4 bases short and J 3 bases short, with 5 bases between. CDR3 length equals 12 residues. Here the CDR3 DNA reads TGTGCCAGCAGTTGGGAGACAGATACGCAGTATTTT. This sequence encodes CASSWETDTQYF.

This clonotype was found many times. This chain links TRBV20-1 with TRBJ1-1; the D is unclear. Germline V CDR1 and CDR2: DFQATT, SNEGSKA (reference sequence). The CDR3 has 14 amino acids. Trimming took off 2 bases at V and 6 bases at J, with 16 bases between the two ends. Written as DNA, the CDR3 is TGCAGTGCTAGAACAGACTCTATGCCGCCTGAAGCTTTCTTT. It specifies CSARTDSMPPEAFF.

V and J are TRBV16 and TRBJ2-5, with D perhaps being TRBD1 or TRBD2 (6 bases each). CDR1 is KGHSY and CDR2 is FQNENV in the germline V gene. The V end lost 4 bases, the J end lost 2 bases, and 14 bases lay between the germline ends. The CDR3 extends over 15 amino acids. CDR3 protein: CASSPRGAEQETQYF. The DNA of the CDR3 is TGTGCCAGCAGCCCGAGGGGGGCGGAACAAGAGACCCAGTACTTC.